The clone carrying this T cell receptor (beta chain) was observed at least ten times. Its antigen is currently unknown. This sample is part of a study of CD8+CD57+ T cells in acquired aplastic anemia. On the study more broadly: Each DNA sample taken from sorted CD4+ and CD8+ cells came to approximately 3.3 ug on average.

The template used for profiling TCR beta VDJ and CDR3 was genomic DNA. MiXCR, applied by TCRdb to the reads, yields one record per CDR3 protein. This sample has 450,000 to 600,000 distinct CDR3 sequences, with under 40% found just once. Findings of the study overall: Overlap between patients and controls comprised some 31 CD8+ CDR3 sequences. Significance was not reached for CD8+ Simpson's diversity between patients and controls.

CD8+CD57+ cell expansion, shown by flow cytometry, had occurred in the patients selected for sequencing. At blood sampling, none of the patients had yet received therapy. V lost 3 bases and J lost 2, with 5 bases in between. This CDR3 is built from 12 residues. The TCR was taken from a human donor with aplastic anemia. V and J are TRBV12-3 or TRBV12-4 and TRBJ2-7; D call uncertain. Material: sorted CD4+, CD8+, or CD8+CD57+ T cells (not recorded which) from PBMCs. As DNA, the CDR3 is TGTGCCAGCAGTTTCACACCCTACGAGCAGTACTTC. The encoded protein is CASSFTPYEQYF.